These T cell receptor beta chains were read from a single sample in a study of shared clonotypes between healthy human individuals. Assay used: immunoSEQ multiplex PCR; TCRdb lists only in-frame clones, some missing. The data contain about 490,000 clones, about 79% of them singletons. Sequenced input: PBMCs. The receptor set was obtained from a woman in her thirties or forties in good health. Some clones in this sample may be carry-over from other donors' samples. Both conserved end residues are part of each CDR3. D genes are given only for firm matches. Clone size is stated in some rows and not others, as once, few, many or a class when expanded.

d_call j_call clone_size v_call cdr3_aa cdr3_nt
TRBD2 TRBJ2-2 NA TRBV27 CASSRGGRKSTGELFF TGTGCCAGCAGCCGGGGCGGGAGGAAATCCACCGGGGAGCTGTTTTTT
TRBD1 TRBJ1-1 NA TRBV6-5 CASSSSGQGWTEAFF TGTGCCAGCAGTTCCTCCGGACAGGGGTGGACTGAAGCTTTCTTT
TRBD1 TRBJ1-3 few TRBV7-2 CASSLTGTAGNTIYF TGTGCCAGCAGCTTAACCGGGACAGCTGGAAACACCATATATTTT
NA TRBJ1-4 NA TRBV5-4 CASSSLPNEKLFF TGTGCCAGCAGCTCCCTACCTAATGAAAAACTGTTTTTT
NA TRBJ2-1 NA TRBV19 CASSMGLEVNEQFF TGTGCCAGTAGTATGGGACTGGAGGTCAATGAGCAGTTCTTC
NA TRBJ1-1 NA TRBV30 CAWSPPPTLVRTEAFF TGTGCCTGGAGCCCCCCCCCGACGCTGGTGAGGACTGAAGCTTTCTTT
NA TRBJ1-4 NA TRBV6-5 CASSYSETKEKLFF TGTGCCAGCAGTTACTCGGAAACTAAAGAAAAACTGTTTTTT
NA TRBJ2-2 NA TRBV7-2 CASSFQTGPGELFF TGTGCCAGCAGCTTCCAGACAGGTCCGGGGGAGCTGTTTTTT
NA TRBJ1-1 NA TRBV5-1 CASSSRDGRNTEAFF TGCGCCAGCAGCTCAAGAGACGGGCGGAACACTGAAGCTTTCTTT
NA TRBJ1-3 NA TRBV7-9 CASSRGGDSGNTIYF TGTGCCAGCAGCCGCGGGGGAGATTCGGGAAACACCATATATTTT
NA TRBJ2-5 NA TRBV5-6 CASSFSMGKETQYF TGTGCCAGCAGCTTTAGTATGGGAAAAGAGACCCAGTACTTC
TRBD1 TRBJ1-1 NA TRBV29-1 CSVSPGQGMNTEAFF TGCAGCGTTTCTCCGGGACAGGGGATGAACACTGAAGCTTTCTTT
NA TRBJ1-2 once TRBV19 CASSILSATNYGYTF TGTGCCAGTAGTATCTTGTCAGCGACAAACTATGGCTACACCTTC
TRBD2 TRBJ2-7 once TRBV5-1 CASSLPLHSGTRYEQYF TGCGCCAGCAGCCTACCCCTCCATAGCGGGACCCGCTACGAGCAGTACTTC
NA TRBJ1-1 once TRBV19 CASSMRTAQRGVNTEAFF TGTGCCAGTAGTATGAGGACGGCCCAGAGGGGGGTGAACACTGAAGCTTTCTTT
NA TRBJ1-2 NA TRBV6-5 CASTAGPWEYGYTF TGTGCCAGTACCGCCGGACCTTGGGAATATGGCTACACCTTC